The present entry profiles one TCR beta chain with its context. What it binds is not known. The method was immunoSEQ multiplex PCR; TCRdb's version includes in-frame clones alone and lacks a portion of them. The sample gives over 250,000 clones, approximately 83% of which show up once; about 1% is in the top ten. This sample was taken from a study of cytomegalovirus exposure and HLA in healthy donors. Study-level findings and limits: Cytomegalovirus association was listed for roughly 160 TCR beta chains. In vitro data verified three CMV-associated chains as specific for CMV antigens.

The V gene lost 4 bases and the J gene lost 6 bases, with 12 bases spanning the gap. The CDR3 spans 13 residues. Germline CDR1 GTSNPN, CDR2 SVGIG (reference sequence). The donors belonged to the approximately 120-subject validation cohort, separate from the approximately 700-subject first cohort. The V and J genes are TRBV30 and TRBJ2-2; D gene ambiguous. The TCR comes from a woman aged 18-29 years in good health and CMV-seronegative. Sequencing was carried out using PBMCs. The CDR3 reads CAWTPLAAGELFF. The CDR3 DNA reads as TGTGCCTGGACCCCATTGGCCGCCGGGGAGCTGTTTTTT.